Presented here are 32 T cell receptor beta chains from one specimen sequenced in a study of blood T cell repertoires in COVID-19. The data were produced by immunoSEQ multiplex PCR, yet TCRdb's version contains in-frame clones alone and is incomplete. The sample has just over 40,000 clones, approximately 83% seen once; the top ten hold about 2.6%. Sequencing used peripheral blood. The receptor source for this set is a woman in her fifties or sixties with acute or convalescent COVID-19.

This clone was observed a single time. The chain uses TRBV6-1 and TRBJ1-5; D perhaps matches TRBD1 (5 bases). Germline V gene sequence: CDR1 MNHNS, CDR2 SASEGT. V was trimmed by 4 bases and J by 0 bases, leaving 13 bases between them. The CDR3 runs 16 residues. DNA of the CDR3: TGTGCCAGCAGTGGGGGTTCGACAGATAGCAATCAGCCCCAGCATTTT. Translated, it gives CASSGGSTDSNQPQHF.

The chain uses TRBV27 and TRBJ2-2, with D possibly matching TRBD1 (5 bases). V lost 5 bases, J lost 2 bases, and 12 bases lay in between. Germline V gene sequence: CDR1 MNHEY, CDR2 SMNVEV (reference sequence). The CDR3 sequence is 15 residues long. Here the CDR3 reads CASSPQVINTGELFF. The CDR3 DNA is TGTGCCAGCAGTCCACAGGTAATTAACACCGGGGAGCTGTTTTTT.

This clone was found a few times. The V and J genes are TRBV2 and TRBJ2-2; 8 bases align to TRBD2. CDR1 SNHLY and CDR2 FYNNEI come from the germline V gene. Trimming removed 7 bases from V and 1 base from J; junction bases left unmatched: 11. The CDR3 runs 17 residues. This CDR3 reads CASKGLAPGMNTGELFF. The CDR3 coding sequence is TGTGCCAGCAAAGGACTAGCCCCGGGTATGAACACCGGGGAGCTGTTTTTT.

This chain uses TRBV15 with TRBJ1-3, with D unresolved. The CDR3 sequence is 14 residues long. From germline, CDR1 is LNHNV and CDR2 YYDKDF (reference sequence). The V end was cut by 0 bases, the J end by 4 bases, with 7 bases between. CDR3 in amino acids: CATSREAQGNTIYF. The CDR3 region has the DNA TGTGCCACCAGCAGAGAGGCCCAGGGAAACACCATATATTTT.

The chain recombines TRBV11-2 with TRBJ2-1; 10 bases are a match to TRBD1. CDR3 length equals 14 residues. V gave up 5 bases and J gave up 9 bases; unmatched junction bases: 7. CDR1 is SGHAT, CDR2 FQNNGV, per germline. The CDR3 DNA sequence: TGTGCCAGCAGCGCAGGGACAGGGGAACTTGAGCAGTTCTTC. Encoded protein: CASSAGTGELEQFF.

This clone was found once. The chain recombines TRBV2 with TRBJ2-7, with TRBD2 as a possible D gene (5 bases). Germline CDR1 is SNHLY and CDR2 is FYNNEI. Trimming cost V 3 bases and J 0 bases, with 15 bases left between them. The CDR3 spans 16 residues. The CDR3 DNA is TGTGCCAGCAGTGATGGGGTAGCGCAAACCTCCTACGAGCAGTACTTC. It is translated as CASSDGVAQTSYEQYF.

V gene TRBV24-1 combines with J gene TRBJ1-5, with 7 nucleotides matching TRBD1. The CDR3 extends over 17 amino acids. V was pared by 4 bases and J by 1 base, with 9 bases of the junction left unmatched. Germline CDR1 reads KGHDR; CDR2 reads SFDVKD. CDR3 nucleotide sequence: TGTGCCACCAGTGAAGGGGACAGCCGTATGAGCAATCAGCCCCAGCATTTT. Amino acids: CATSEGDSRMSNQPQHF.

The gene calls are TRBV10-3 and TRBJ2-5, with D possibly being TRBD2 (5 bases). Per germline, CDR1 ENHRY and CDR2 SYGVKD. The CDR3 covers 13 residues. The V end lost 0 bases, the J end lost 5 bases, and 7 bases lay between the germline ends. The DNA for the CDR3 is TGTGCCATCAGTGAGTCAGCGGTGGAGACCCAGTACTTC. Protein sequence: CAISESAVETQYF.

V gene TRBV19 combines with J gene TRBJ1-2; 10 nucleotides agree with TRBD1. Germline V lookup: CDR1 LNHDA, CDR2 SQIVND (reference sequence). The trim removed 3 bases at V and 6 bases at J, leaving 7 bases unmatched. The CDR3 runs to 15 residues. Here the CDR3 DNA reads TGTGCCAGTAGTATCGGGGACAGGGGAAGGAATGGCTACACCTTC. Protein product: CASSIGDRGRNGYTF.

J is TRBJ2-1 and V is TRBV2; 16 bases map to TRBD2. The germline V gene has CDR1 SNHLY and CDR2 FYNNEI. The CDR3 runs 17 residues. V trimming: 6 bases; J trimming: 9 bases; junction bases outside the gene matches: 11. The CDR3 reads CASSPGTSGRAGSEQFF. CDR3 nucleotide sequence: TGTGCCAGCAGCCCCGGGACTAGCGGGAGGGCCGGGAGTGAGCAGTTCTTC.

This chain links TRBV10-3 with TRBJ2-7; 7 bases line up with TRBD1. Germline assignment: CDR1 ENHRY and CDR2 SYGVKD. CDR3 length: 14 amino acids. Unmatched junction bases numbered 3, after V lost 0 bases and J lost 4 bases. The CDR3 sequence is CAISESTGIYEQYF. The CDR3, as DNA: TGTGCCATCAGTGAGTCGACAGGGATTTACGAGCAGTACTTC.

The V gene is TRBV5-1, the J gene TRBJ1-2; the D gene is possibly TRBD1 (6 bases). V was shortened by 4 bases and J by 4 bases, with 17 bases between the two germline ends. CDR1 SGHRS and CDR2 YFSETQ come from the germline V gene. The CDR3 has 15 amino acids. CDR3 sequence (DNA): TGCGCCAGCAGCCCCTGGGACATCTCCCCCTATGGCTACACCTTC. Its protein is CASSPWDISPYGYTF.

This rearrangement joins TRBV6-5 to TRBJ1-1; D remains unclear. The ends were cut back, 7 bases at V and 7 bases at J, with 13 bases in the middle. This CDR3 has 12 residues. CDR1 is MNHEY, CDR2 SVGAGI, per germline. The CDR3 DNA reads as TGTGCCAGCATCTTTGGCAGTCATGAAGCTTTCTTT. Translating it yields CASIFGSHEAFF.

The rearrangement joins TRBV7-9 to TRBJ1-1, with 7 bases aligning to TRBD1. This CDR3 has 14 residues. Trimming cost V 4 bases and J 8 bases; bases outside gene matches: 10. From germline, CDR1 is SEHNR and CDR2 FQNEAQ (reference sequence). CDR3 in amino acids: CASSSFRGTWEAFF. CDR3 sequence (DNA): TGTGCCAGCAGCTCCTTCAGGGGGACTTGGGAAGCTTTCTTT.

The chain links TRBV19 to TRBJ2-7; TRBD1 matches at 9 bases. CDR3 length equals 14 residues. The V gene's germline CDR1 is LNHDA and CDR2 SQIVND (reference sequence). Trimming removed 3 bases from V and 6 bases from J; junction bases left unmatched: 6. In DNA form, the CDR3 reads TGTGCCAGTAGTATCGGGAGGACAGGGGTCGAGCAGTACTTC. Translation gives CASSIGRTGVEQYF.

The rearrangement links TRBV24-1 to TRBJ2-5, with 8 bases lining up with TRBD1. The V segment lost 7 bases and the J segment 5 bases; nucleotides outside the gene matches: 5. The V gene's germline CDR1 is KGHDR and CDR2 SFDVKD. This CDR3 spans 13 amino acids. CDR3 loop: CATRGQAGETQYF. The CDR3 DNA reads TGTGCCACCAGGGGACAGGCCGGGGAGACCCAGTACTTC.

This chain links TRBV29-1 with TRBJ1-2; 7 nucleotides line up with TRBD1. This CDR3 region has 13 residues. CDR1 SQVTM and CDR2 ANQGSEA come from the germline V gene. J gave up 3 bases and V 6 bases, and 7 bases lay outside the gene matches. The DNA for the CDR3 is TGCAGCGTCCGGGACAGCGGGCACTATGGCTACACCTTC. Translated, it gives CSVRDSGHYGYTF.

This rearrangement joins TRBV16 to TRBJ1-1; D gene unclear. Deletions cut 2 bases from V and 1 base from J, with 11 bases between. CDR1 is KGHSY, CDR2 FQNENV, per germline. The CDR3 sequence is 15 residues long. DNA for the CDR3: TGTGCCAGCAGCCAAGCGAGGGTGGCGAACACTGAAGCTTTCTTT. Translated, it gives CASSQARVANTEAFF.

The chain employs TRBV19 and TRBJ1-2; TRBD1 might be the D (5 bases). The V gene lost 3 bases and the J gene lost 5 bases, with 16 bases spanning the gap. The CDR3 extends over 15 amino acids. CDR1 and CDR2 (germline): LNHDA, SQIVND (reference sequence). The CDR3 DNA reads as TGTGCCAGTAGTATCGGCTCCGGGGGGTTTTATGGCTACACCTTC. This translates into CASSIGSGGFYGYTF. Using reference TRBV19 and TRBJ1-2 for the parts outside the CDR3, the full variable domain is DGGITQSPKYLFRKEGQNVTLSCEQNLNHDAMYWYRQDPGQGLRLIYYSQIVNDFQKGDIAEGYSVSREKKESFPLTVTSAQKNPTAFYLCASSIGSGGFYGYTFGSGTRLTVV.

CDR3: CASSPRLADNEQFF. The DNA of the CDR3 is TGTGCCAGCAGCCCGAGGCTAGCGGACAATGAGCAGTTCTTC. The chain uses TRBV9 and TRBJ2-1; the match to TRBD2 covers 7 bases. With 4 bases clipped from V and 5 bases from J, the junction kept 6 bases outside the gene matches. The CDR3 spans 14 residues. CDR1 is SGDLS, CDR2 YYNGEE, per germline.

V usage is TRBV6-2 or TRBV6-3 and J usage is TRBJ2-7; the match to TRBD2 covers 9 bases. Unmatched junction bases numbered 10, after V lost 5 bases and J lost 5 bases. This CDR3 has 15 amino acids. CDR1 is MNHEY, CDR2 SVGEGT, per germline. The CDR3 loop reads CASSGRTSGGNEQYF. The CDR3 region has the DNA TGTGCCAGCAGTGGCCGTACCAGCGGGGGGAACGAGCAGTACTTC.

This clone occurred once. The genes are TRBV24-1 and TRBJ2-1; weak D call: TRBD1 (7 bases). The CDR3 length is 19 residues. The germline V and J ends were trimmed by 3 bases and 1 base, with 21 bases remaining between them. Germline CDR1 and CDR2: KGHDR and SFDVKD. CDR3 loop: CATSDPGTAGGGSYNEQFF. CDR3 bases: TGTGCCACCAGTGATCCCGGGACAGCCGGCGGAGGGTCCTACAATGAGCAGTTCTTC.

The V call is TRBV7-9, the J call TRBJ1-5; no definite D call. Germline assignment: CDR1 SEHNR and CDR2 FQNEAQ (reference sequence). The CDR3 is 15 residues long. V gave up 4 bases and J gave up 2 bases, with 12 bases separating them. CDR3 sequence (DNA): TGTGCCAGCAGCTCTCAGTCCGGAGGCAATCAGCCCCAGCATTTT. Encoded protein: CASSSQSGGNQPQHF. Full variable domain (outside the CDR3, taken from reference TRBV7-9 and TRBJ1-5): DTGVSQNPRHKITKRGQNVTFRCDPISEHNRLYWYRQTLGQGPEFLTYFQNEAQLEKSRLLSDRFSAERPKGSFSTLEIQRTEQGDSAMYLCASSSQSGGNQPQHFGDGTRLSIL.

The J gene is TRBJ2-7, the V gene TRBV3-1 (or the pseudogene TRBV3-2); 10 bases align to TRBD1. CDR1 is LGHDT and CDR2 is YNNKEL in the germline V gene (reference sequence). V was clipped by 6 bases and J by 5 bases; unmatched bases: 7. The CDR3 is 14 amino acids. CDR3 in DNA: TGTGCCAGCAGTCTCGGGACAGGGGCTAACGAGCAGTACTTC. It yields the protein CASSLGTGANEQYF.

V gene TRBV18 combines with J gene TRBJ1-5; 7 positions agree with TRBD1. Germline trimming cut 6 bases from V and 3 bases from J; bases unmatched to any gene: 8. This CDR3 has 15 residues. The germline V gene encodes CDR1 KGHSH and CDR2 LQKENI. The CDR3 protein is CASSHEGQTNQPQHF. CDR3 DNA: TGTGCCAGCTCTCATGAGGGACAGACCAATCAGCCCCAGCATTTT.

The V call is TRBV15, the J call TRBJ1-2; D is ambiguous. V was trimmed by 1 base and J by 3 bases, leaving 9 bases between them. This CDR3 is 14 amino acids long. Germline CDR1 is LNHNV and CDR2 is YYDKDF (reference sequence). CDR3 protein: CATSRARTDYGYTF. CDR3 in DNA: TGTGCCACCAGCAGAGCTCGTACAGACTATGGCTACACCTTC.

The chain links TRBV3-1 (or the pseudogene TRBV3-2) to TRBJ1-1; 8 bases map to TRBD1. V shed 0 bases, J shed 6 bases, and the junction held 9 bases outside the gene matches. There are 16 residues in the CDR3. CDR1 and CDR2 from the germline V gene are LGHDT and YNNKEL (reference sequence). The CDR3 DNA reads TGTGCCAGCAGCCAAGAAGTCCTGACAGGGGTCCCTGAAGCTTTCTTT. Residues: CASSQEVLTGVPEAFF.

The CDR3 here is CASSTGTGPQETQYF. The CDR3 nucleotides read TGTGCCAGTAGTACCGGGACAGGTCCGCAAGAGACCCAGTACTTC. The chain is built from TRBV19 and TRBJ2-5, with 8 bases lining up with TRBD1. Germline V lookup: CDR1 LNHDA, CDR2 SQIVND (reference sequence). V was clipped by 4 bases and J by 2 bases; unmatched bases: 6. The CDR3 is 15 residues long.

This chain links TRBV5-1 with TRBJ1-1; D gene ambiguous. The germline V gene has CDR1 SGHRS and CDR2 YFSETQ. V was pared by 2 bases and J by 1 base, with 9 bases between. The CDR3 runs 14 residues. The CDR3 nucleotides are TGCGCCAGCAGCTTAACAGTGGGGAACACTGAAGCTTTCTTT. Translated, it gives CASSLTVGNTEAFF. The variable domain in full, completed from reference TRBV5-1 and TRBJ1-1, reads KAGVTQTPRYLIKTRGQQVTLSCSPISGHRSVSWYQQTPGQGLQFLFEYFSETQRNKGNFPGRFSGRQFSNSRSEMNVSTLELGDSALYLCASSLTVGNTEAFFGQGTRLTVV.

The chain links TRBV11-2 to TRBJ2-5; maybe TRBD2 (6 bases). V lost 5 bases, J lost 0 bases, and 13 bases lay in between. The CDR3 sequence is 15 residues long. The V gene's germline CDR1 is SGHAT and CDR2 FQNNGV. CDR3 protein: CASSPTRGYQETQYF. In DNA form, the CDR3 reads TGTGCCAGCAGCCCAACTCGGGGGTACCAAGAGACCCAGTACTTC.

This clone was recorded only once. The chain is built from TRBV18 and TRBJ1-1; 10 bases fit TRBD1. V was pared by 3 bases and J by 0 bases, with 4 bases of the junction left unmatched. This CDR3 has 16 residues. In germline, CDR1 is KGHSH, CDR2 LQKENI. The CDR3 region is CASSPGTGALNTEAFF. The CDR3 bases are TGTGCCAGCTCACCTGGGACAGGGGCCCTGAACACTGAAGCTTTCTTT.

The chain has TRBV7-9 and TRBJ2-7; TRBD1 matches at 8 bases. CDR1 and CDR2 from the germline V gene are SEHNR and FQNEAQ (reference sequence). Trimming removed 4 bases from V and 4 bases from J; junction bases left unmatched: 6. CDR3 length equals 14 residues. CDR3 region: CASSSPGGSYEQYF. The CDR3 nucleotides read TGTGCCAGCAGCTCCCCAGGGGGCTCGTACGAGCAGTACTTC.